This T cell receptor (beta chain) was obtained from a study of blood T cell repertoires in COVID-19. Study-level background: Sites in the United States, Italy and Spain provided acute and convalescent COVID-19 samples. T cells, B-cell-depleted T cells, or PBMCs provided the cDNA or gDNA that served as material.

How the authors handled the data: Amplifying reference gene primers gave estimates of nucleated cell counts. Repertoires were generated with immunoSEQ multiplex PCR, while TCRdb's copy carries only in-frame clones and drops some. That table furnishes V, J and clone size, whereas the DNA furnished D and trimming. This table holds 150,000 to 200,000 clones, 65% to 90% found once. This CDR3 has 14 residues. V lost 2 bases, J lost 4 bases, and 8 bases lay in between. Germline V gene sequence: CDR1 MNHNY, CDR2 SVGAGI (reference sequence). V and J are TRBV6-6 and TRBJ1-4; D not resolved. The sequence was collected from a man aged 50 to 60 with active or convalescent COVID-19. Source material: peripheral blood. CDR3 sequence: CASSYAEHNEKLFF. The CDR3 coding sequence is TGTGCCAGCAGTTACGCTGAACATAATGAAAAACTGTTTTTT.